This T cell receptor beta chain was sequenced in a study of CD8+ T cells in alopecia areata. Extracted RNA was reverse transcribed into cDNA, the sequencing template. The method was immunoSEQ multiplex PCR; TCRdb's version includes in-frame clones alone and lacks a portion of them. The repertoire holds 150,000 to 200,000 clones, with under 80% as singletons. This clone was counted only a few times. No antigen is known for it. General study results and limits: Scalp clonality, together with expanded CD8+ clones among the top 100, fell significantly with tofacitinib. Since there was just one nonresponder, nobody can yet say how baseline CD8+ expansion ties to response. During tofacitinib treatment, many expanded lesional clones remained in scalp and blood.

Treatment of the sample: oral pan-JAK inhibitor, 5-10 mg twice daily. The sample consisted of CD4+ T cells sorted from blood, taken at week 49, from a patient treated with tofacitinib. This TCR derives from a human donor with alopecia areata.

The CDR3 DNA reads TGTGCCTGGCTCCTTACGGCGGAAATAGGGGGCTACACCTTC. The encoded protein is CAWLLTAEIGGYTF. The chain uses TRBV30 and TRBJ1-2; no reliable D call. The CDR3 runs 14 residues. Trimming took off 5 bases at V and 8 bases at J, with 21 bases between the two ends. Germline V gene lookup returns CDR1 GTSNPN and CDR2 SVGIG (reference sequence).